This TCR beta chain appears in the sequencing data of a study of T cells expressing NK-cell markers. About the research overall: Within the sequenced cohort of eight donors, seven exhibited HCMV seropositivity and one was seronegative. Study-wide results and limits: There were a handful of donors in whom these clonotypes also led the CD3+CD56-NKG2C+ fraction. Dominant NKG2C+ clonotypes in roughly 6 donors made up roughly 1.0-7.0% of CD8+ T cells.

A 5'RACE template switching approach incorporating UMIs was used to make TCR beta cDNA. With the 5' RACE reads reprocessed, TCRdb shows one record per CDR3 protein and no DNA. The sample holds 550,000 to 600,000 distinct CDR3 sequences. About this clonotype: Its antigen is undetermined.

CDR1 is SGHTA and CDR2 is FQGNSA in the germline V gene. This CDR3 comprises 17 residues. This TCR derives from a man aged 18 to 35 in good health. The chain couples TRBV7-2 to TRBJ2-7; lacking DNA, the TRBD1 call made by TCRdb goes unchecked. Sequenced sample: blood T cells: a sorted CD56 or NKG2C T cell subset, CD4+ or CD8+ T cells, or bulk PBMC T cells (not recorded which). The CDR3 protein is CASSSALIRENSYEQYF.